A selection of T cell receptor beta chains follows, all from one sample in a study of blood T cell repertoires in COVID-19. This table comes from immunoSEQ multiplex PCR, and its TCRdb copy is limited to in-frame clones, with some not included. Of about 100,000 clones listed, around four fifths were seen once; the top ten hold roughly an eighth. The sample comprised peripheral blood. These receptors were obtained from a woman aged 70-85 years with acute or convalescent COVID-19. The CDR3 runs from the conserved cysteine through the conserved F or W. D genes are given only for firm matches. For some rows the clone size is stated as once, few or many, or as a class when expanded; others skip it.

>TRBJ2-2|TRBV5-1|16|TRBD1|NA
TGCGCCAGCAGCTTGGGAACCGGGACAGGGTACGGGGAGCTGTTTTTT
CASSLGTGTGYGELFF
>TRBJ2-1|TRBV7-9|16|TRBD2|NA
TGTGCCAGCAGCTTAGAACGACTAGCGGGTGGGGGTGAGCAGTTCTTC
CASSLERLAGGGEQFF
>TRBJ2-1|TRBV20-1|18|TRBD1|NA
TGCAGTGCTAGTGGGAACGCGGGACAGGCAAGCTCCTACAATGAGCAGTTCTTC
CSASGNAGQASSYNEQFF
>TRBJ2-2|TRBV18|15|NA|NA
TGTGCCAGCTCACCCCGCGGCGCGAACACCGGGGAGCTGTTTTTT
CASSPRGANTGELFF
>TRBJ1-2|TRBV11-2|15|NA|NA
TGTGCCAGCAGCTTAACCTCCCCACTAAACTATGGCTACACCTTC
CASSLTSPLNYGYTF
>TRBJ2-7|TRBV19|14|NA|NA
TGTGCCAGCCGCTCTGACCCAGGGTTCCACGAGCAGTACTTC
CASRSDPGFHEQYF
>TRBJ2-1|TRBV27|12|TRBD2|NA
TGTGCCAGCACCTCCCCGGGAGGCAGGCCGTTCTTC
CASTSPGGRPFF
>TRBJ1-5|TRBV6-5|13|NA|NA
TGTGCCAGCTCTCAGGGCTTGAATCAGCCCCAGCATTTT
CASSQGLNQPQHF
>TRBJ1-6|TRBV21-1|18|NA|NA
TGTGCCAGCAGCAAGACGGCCCGGGTTGGGTCCTATAATTCACCCCTCCACTTT
CASSKTARVGSYNSPLHF
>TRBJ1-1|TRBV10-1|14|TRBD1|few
TGCGCCAGCAGAGATCAGGGGGCGTGCACTGAAGCTTTCTTT
CASRDQGACTEAFF
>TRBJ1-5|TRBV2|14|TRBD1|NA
TGTGCCAGCAGTTTTGGGACAGCCAATCAGCCCCAGCATTTT
CASSFGTANQPQHF
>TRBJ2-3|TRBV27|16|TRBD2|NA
TGTGCCAGCAGTTCGCTAGCGGGGGGGCGGGCAGATACGCAGTATTTT
CASSSLAGGRADTQYF
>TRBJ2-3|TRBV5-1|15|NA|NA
TGCGCCAGCAGCTTGGGGAGGGGCCGCACAGATACGCAGTATTTT
CASSLGRGRTDTQYF
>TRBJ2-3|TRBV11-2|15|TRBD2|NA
TGTGCCAGCAGCTTAACTAGCGGGTACACAGATACGCAGTATTTT
CASSLTSGYTDTQYF
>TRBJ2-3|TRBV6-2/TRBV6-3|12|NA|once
TGTGCCAGCAGCCACCGGGGGATTAAGCAGTATTTT
CASSHRGIKQYF
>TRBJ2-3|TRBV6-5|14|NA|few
TGTGCCAGCAGTACCTGGGGAGAAGCGGATACGCAGTATTTT
CASSTWGEADTQYF
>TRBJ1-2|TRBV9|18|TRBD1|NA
TGTGCCAGCAGCGCCCCGCGGGGACAGGGAACGGGAAACTATGGCTACACCTTC
CASSAPRGQGTGNYGYTF
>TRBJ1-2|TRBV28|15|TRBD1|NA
TGTGCCAGCAGTTTGGCCAATACAGGGGGCTCTGGCTACACCTTC
CASSLANTGGSGYTF
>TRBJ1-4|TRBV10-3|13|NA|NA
TGTGCCATCAGGTTAGGGGAGGGGCGAAAACTGTTTTTT
CAIRLGEGRKLFF
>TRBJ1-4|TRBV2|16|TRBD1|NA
TGTGCCAGCAGTCGCACCCTGACAGGGTTTGGGGAAAAACTGTTTTTT
CASSRTLTGFGEKLFF
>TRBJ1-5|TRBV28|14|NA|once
TGTGCCAGCAGTTTAACACGGGGGTTGGGGCCCCAGCATTTT
CASSLTRGLGPQHF
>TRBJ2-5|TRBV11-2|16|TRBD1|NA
TGTGCCAGCAGCCTGGAGGGACAGGGTCGAATGGAGACCCAGTACTTC
CASSLEGQGRMETQYF
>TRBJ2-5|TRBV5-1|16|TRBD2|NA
TGCGCCAGCAGCCCTCTAGCGGGGGGTCCGTCCGAGACCCAGTACTTC
CASSPLAGGPSETQYF
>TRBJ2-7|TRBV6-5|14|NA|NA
TGTGCCAGCAGGAATGCCGGAGGTCGCACCGAGCAGTACTTC
CASRNAGGRTEQYF
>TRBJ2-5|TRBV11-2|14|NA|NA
TGTGCCAGCAGCTTAGAGGCGGGATGGGAGACCCAGTACTTC
CASSLEAGWETQYF
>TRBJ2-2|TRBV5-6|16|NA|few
TGTGCCACCTCCGCGAGGACAGTCGGCAACACCGGGGAGCTGTTTTTT
CATSARTVGNTGELFF
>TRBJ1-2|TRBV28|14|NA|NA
TGTGCCAGCAGACTTGGGACTTTTAACTATGGCTACACCTTC
CASRLGTFNYGYTF
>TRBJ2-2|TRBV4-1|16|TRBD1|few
TGCGCCAGCAGCCCCAACAGGGGGGCGAACACCGGGGAGCTGTTTTTT
CASSPNRGANTGELFF
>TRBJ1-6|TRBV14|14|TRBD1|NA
TGTGCCAGCAGCCCAACGACAGGGGGCTCACCCCTCCACTTT
CASSPTTGGSPLHF
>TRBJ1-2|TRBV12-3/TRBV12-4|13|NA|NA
TGTGCCAGCAGTCCCTTCGGTAACTATGGCTACACCTTC
CASSPFGNYGYTF
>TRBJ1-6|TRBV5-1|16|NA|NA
TGCGCCAGCAGCACCCAACCAGGGGATAATAATTCACCCCTCCACTTT
CASSTQPGDNNSPLHF
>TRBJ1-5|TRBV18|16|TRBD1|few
TGTGCCAGCTCACCGGGGACAGGGGAGGGCAATCAGCCCCAGCATTTT
CASSPGTGEGNQPQHF
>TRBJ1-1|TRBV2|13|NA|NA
TGTGCCAGCAGTGAACAGGGGCCGAGGGGCGCTTTCTTT
CASSEQGPRGAFF
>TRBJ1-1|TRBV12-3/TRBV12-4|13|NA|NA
TGTGCCAGCAGTCCCGGAGGGAACACTGAAGCTTTCTTT
CASSPGGNTEAFF
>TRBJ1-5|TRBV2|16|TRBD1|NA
TGTGCCAGCAGTAGAATGGGACAGGGGGCTGGTCAGCCCCAGCATTTT
CASSRMGQGAGQPQHF
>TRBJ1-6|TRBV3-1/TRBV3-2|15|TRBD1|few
TGTGCCAGCAGCCCCCTCGGGACAGCCAATTCACCCCTCCACTTT
CASSPLGTANSPLHF
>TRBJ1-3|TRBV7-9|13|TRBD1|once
TGTGCCAGCGGCCGGGACAGTGGAAACACCATATATTTT
CASGRDSGNTIYF
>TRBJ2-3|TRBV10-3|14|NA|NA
TGTGCCATCAGTGCGGGGGGCGGCACAGATACGCAGTATTTT
CAISAGGGTDTQYF
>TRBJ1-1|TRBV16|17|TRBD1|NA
TGTGCCAGCAGCCCTAGGGATACAGGGGCCCCGAACACTGAAGCTTTCTTT
CASSPRDTGAPNTEAFF
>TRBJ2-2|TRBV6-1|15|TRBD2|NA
TGTGCCAGCAGTGAACTAGCGGGGGGCACCGGGGAGCTGTTTTTT
CASSELAGGTGELFF
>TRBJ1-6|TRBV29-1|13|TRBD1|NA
TGCAGCGTGGGGACAGGGACTAATTCACCCCTCCACTTT
CSVGTGTNSPLHF
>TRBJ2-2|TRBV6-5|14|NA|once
TGTGCCAGCACTGCCAGGGATAACACCGGGGAGCTGTTTTTT
CASTARDNTGELFF
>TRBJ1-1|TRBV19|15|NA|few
TGTGCCAGTAGTATAGTTTGGGAGCTGGGCACTGAAGCTTTCTTT
CASSIVWELGTEAFF